Shown below are 9 T cell receptor beta chains from a single sample sequenced in a study of Ad26.COV2.S vaccination and SARS-CoV-2 variants. TCRdb's table, derived via immunoSEQ multiplex PCR, lists solely in-frame clones and lacks some. The table shows more than 150,000 clones, with roughly 87% occurring only once. This material consisted of peripheral blood, taken after recovery from COVID-19. The receptors were gathered from a human donor who had recovered from COVID-19.

The chain uses TRBV4-1 and TRBJ2-1; TRBD1 is a possible D gene (5 bases). The CDR3 consists of 16 residues. In germline, CDR1 is MGHRA, CDR2 YSYEKL. V lost 3 bases and J lost 4, with 16 bases in between. This CDR3 is CASSQHQDSLYNEQFF. CDR3 sequence (DNA): TGCGCCAGCAGCCAGCACCAAGACAGCCTATACAATGAGCAGTTCTTC.

The chain is built from TRBV5-4 and TRBJ1-2, with D maybe TRBD1 (5 bases). Germline assignment: CDR1 SGHNT and CDR2 YYREEE (reference sequence). Trimming stripped 4 bases from V and 6 bases from J, with 10 bases between. This CDR3 contains 12 residues. The CDR3 DNA reads as TGTGCCAGCAGCCTGGGACCTGATGGCTACACCTTC. It codes for CASSLGPDGYTF.

Of note for this clone: The junction differs from germline at one of its ends, possibly a read error. V and J are TRBV15 and TRBJ2-7; D is unclear. In germline, CDR1 is LNHNV, CDR2 YYDKDF (reference sequence). This CDR3 has 15 residues. The CDR3 region has the DNA TGTGCCACCAGCAGAGATCTAACCCCTTCCTTCGAGCAGTACTTC. Its protein product is CATSRDLTPSFEQYF.

Regarding this clone: This specimen includes other DNA sequences encoding the same CDR3. The rearrangement joins TRBV7-2 to TRBJ2-3; no definite D call. Trimming left V 2 bases short and J 2 bases short, with 8 bases between. Per the germline V gene, CDR1 is SGHTA and CDR2 is FQGNSA. The CDR3 extends over 14 amino acids. CDR3 in DNA: TGTGCCAGCAGCTTAAATGGATACACAGATACGCAGTATTTT. Protein: CASSLNGYTDTQYF.

This rearrangement joins TRBV18 to TRBJ2-5; D gene unclear. In germline, CDR1 is KGHSH, CDR2 LQKENI. This CDR3 comprises 14 residues. V was shortened by 2 bases and J by 2 bases, with 9 bases between the two germline ends. The CDR3 loop is CASSPLERQETQYF. The CDR3 region has the DNA TGTGCCAGCTCACCATTGGAAAGACAAGAGACCCAGTACTTC.

There are a few counts of this clone. The V gene is TRBV5-1, the J gene TRBJ1-4; 7 bases agree with TRBD1. Germline lookup yields CDR1 SGHRS and CDR2 YFSETQ. This CDR3 is built from 15 residues. J was trimmed by 1 base and V by 3 bases; bases with no gene match: 3. The CDR3 DNA follows: TGCGCCAGCAGCTCGACAGGGAGAACTAATGAAAAACTGTTTTTT. It yields the protein CASSSTGRTNEKLFF. Based on the CDR3 plus reference TRBV5-1 and TRBJ1-4, the full variable domain is KAGVTQTPRYLIKTRGQQVTLSCSPISGHRSVSWYQQTPGQGLQFLFEYFSETQRNKGNFPGRFSGRQFSNSRSEMNVSTLELGDSALYLCASSSTGRTNEKLFFGSGTQLSVL.

This rearrangement joins TRBV13 to TRBJ1-4; weak D call: TRBD1 (5 bases). Germline V gene sequence: CDR1 PRHDT, CDR2 FYEKMQ (reference sequence). With 4 bases removed from V and 6 bases from J, the gap between germline ends came to 18 bases. This CDR3 is 16 amino acids long. The CDR3, as DNA: TGTGCCAGCAGCTCTCGGAGGATGGCGGGGGATGAAAAACTGTTTTTT. Translated, it gives CASSSRRMAGDEKLFF.

CDR3 in amino acids: CASRTTGRNTIYF. CDR3 DNA: TGTGCCAGCAGGACGACAGGAAGAAACACCATATATTTT. The chain couples TRBV6-5 to TRBJ1-3; the D gene is possibly TRBD1 (6 bases). Germline CDR1 MNHEY, CDR2 SVGAGI. The CDR3 sequence is 13 residues long. V lost 6 bases, J lost 5 bases, and 11 bases lay in between.

The chain is built from TRBV25-1 and TRBJ1-2; no firm D call. Per germline, CDR1 MGHDK and CDR2 SYGVNS. This CDR3 has 12 amino acids. The ends were cut back, 1 base at V and 8 bases at J, with 8 bases in the middle. The CDR3 DNA reads as TGTGCCAGCAGTGAATCCAAAGGGGGCTACACCTTC. This gives the protein CASSESKGGYTF.